The 31 T cell receptor beta chains presented below share a single source sample, sequenced in a study of cytomegalovirus exposure and HLA in healthy donors. PCR amplification relied on 60 Vbeta primers (plus 13 Jbeta primers). Profiled with immunoSEQ multiplex PCR; TCRdb holds only in-frame clones, not every one. The table records 200,000 to 250,000 clones, approximately 80% of them present only once. The sequenced sample consisted of PBMCs. The receptors shown here come from a boy between 2 and 10 years old in good health and CMV-seronegative.

This sequence joins TRBV4-1 and TRBJ1-2; 8 bases map to TRBD1. The germline V gene encodes CDR1 MGHRA and CDR2 YSYEKL. This CDR3 contains 17 residues. Trimming cost V 0 bases and J 4 bases; bases outside gene matches: 10. CDR3: CASSQERTGYFGYGYTF. The CDR3 DNA follows: TGCGCCAGCAGCCAAGAAAGGACAGGGTATTTTGGCTATGGCTACACCTTC.

This chain links TRBV11-2 with TRBJ1-6, with D unclear. Trimming removed 5 bases from V and 0 bases from J, with 14 bases in between. CDR3 length: 17 amino acids. Per germline, CDR1 SGHAT and CDR2 FQNNGV. The CDR3, as DNA: TGTGCCAGCAGCCCCGCCCGGTCAAGCTCCTATAATTCACCCCTCCACTTT. It specifies CASSPARSSSYNSPLHF. Complete variable domain (other parts from reference TRBV11-2 and TRBJ1-6): EAGVAQSPRYKIIEKRQSVAFWCNPISGHATLYWYQQILGQGPKLLIQFQNNGVVDDSQLPKDRFSAERLKGVDSTLKIQPAKLEDSAVYLCASSPARSSSYNSPLHFGNGTRLTVT.

The chain is built from TRBV30 and TRBJ2-2; tentatively, D is TRBD1 (6 bases). The length of the CDR3 is 15 residues. Germline V gene data show CDR1 as GTSNPN and CDR2 as SVGIG (reference sequence). V was cut by 5 bases and J by 2 bases, with 15 bases left in between. The DNA for the CDR3 is TGTGCCTGGGCCCACAGGGAGTTAAACACCGGGGAGCTGTTTTTT. Amino acids: CAWAHRELNTGELFF. Combining the CDR3 with reference TRBV30 and TRBJ2-2 gives the whole variable domain SQTIHQWPATLVQPVGSPLSLECTVEGTSNPNLYWYRQAAGRGLQLLFYSVGIGQISSEVPQNLSASRPQDRQFILSSKKLLLSDSGFYLCAWAHRELNTGELFFGEGSRLTVL.

The gene calls are TRBV2 and TRBJ2-5; 7 bases map to TRBD2. The CDR3 totals 18 residues. The V gene's germline CDR1 is SNHLY and CDR2 FYNNEI. V shed 5 bases, J shed 5 bases, and the junction held 20 bases outside the gene matches. CDR3 residues: CASSPQPTYSGNVETQYF. CDR3 DNA: TGTGCCAGCAGTCCCCAGCCGACATACAGCGGGAATGTGGAGACCCAGTACTTC.

The table lists this clone with a count of one. The rearrangement uses TRBV6-1 and TRBJ1-1; tentative D call: TRBD1 (5 bases). This CDR3 is 11 amino acids long. Per germline, CDR1 MNHNS and CDR2 SASEGT. The V and J ends lost 3 bases and 8 bases respectively, with 7 bases between them. CDR3: CASSDGGEAFF. CDR3 coding DNA: TGTGCCAGCAGTGATGGGGGGGAAGCTTTCTTT.

Concerning this clone itself: The junction shows a germline mismatch at one end, possibly a read error. V and J are TRBV12-5 and TRBJ2-5; weak D call: TRBD1 (6 bases). The germline V gene encodes CDR1 LGHNT and CDR2 FRNRAP. The CDR3 spans 15 residues. The CDR3 DNA reads TGTGCTAGTGGCTTGGAGCCGGACAGTCAAGAGACCCAGTACTTC. Translating it yields CASGLEPDSQETQYF. The full variable domain, with the rest looked up from reference TRBV12-5 and TRBJ2-5, is DARVTQTPRHKVTEMGQEVTMRCQPILGHNTVFWYRQTMMQGLELLAYFRNRAPLDDSGMPKDRFSAEMPDATLATLKIQPSEPRDSAVYFCASGLEPDSQETQYFGPGTRLLVL.

The J gene is TRBJ2-7, the V gene TRBV7-9; 8 bases are shared with TRBD1. The CDR3 totals 13 residues. The V gene's germline CDR1 is SEHNR and CDR2 FQNEAQ (reference sequence). Trimming removed 4 bases from V and 5 bases from J; junction bases left unmatched: 4. The CDR3 reads CASSSTGDHEQYF. In DNA form, the CDR3 reads TGTGCCAGCAGCTCGACAGGGGACCACGAGCAGTACTTC.

The chain employs TRBV9 and TRBJ2-1; TRBD1 aligns across 10 bases. The length of the CDR3 is 16 residues. Germline V lookup: CDR1 SGDLS, CDR2 YYNGEE. Germline trimming cut 3 bases from V and 7 bases from J; bases unmatched to any gene: 10. The CDR3 bases are TGTGCCAGCAGCGCCGGGACAGGGGCAACGGGAAATGAGCAGTTCTTC. It codes for CASSAGTGATGNEQFF.

This clone appeared a single time. The genes are TRBV7-8 and TRBJ2-1; the D gene is possibly TRBD2 (8 bases). Trimming pared 5 bases from V and 6 bases from J, leaving 23 bases between. Germline V lookup: CDR1 SGHVS, CDR2 FQNEAQ. The CDR3 has 17 residues. The CDR3 here is CASSPGGGLRGRNEQFF. The CDR3, as DNA: TGTGCCAGCAGCCCCGGGGGGGGACTAAGGGGGCGCAATGAGCAGTTCTTC. Full variable domain (rest looked up from reference TRBV7-8 and TRBJ2-1): GAGVSQSPRYKVAKRGQDVALRCDPISGHVSLFWYQQALGQGPEFLTYFQNEAQLDKSGLPSDRFFAERPEGSVSTLKIQRTQQEDSAVYLCASSPGGGLRGRNEQFFGPGTRLTVL.

The rearrangement links TRBV5-4 to TRBJ2-5, with 7 bases fitting TRBD2. The J call is doubtful: the DNA matches TRBJ2-7 better. This CDR3 spans 14 amino acids. The germline gives CDR1 SGHNT, CDR2 YYREEE (reference sequence). The CDR3 region is CASSTGTTSYEQYF. Here the CDR3 DNA reads TGTGCCAGCAGCACCGGGACTACCTCCTACGAGCAGTACTTC.

The genes are TRBV15 and TRBJ1-6; TRBD1 aligns across 7 bases. CDR1 and CDR2 from the germline V gene are LNHNV and YYDKDF (reference sequence). V gave up 3 bases and J gave up 10 bases; unmatched junction bases: 9. The CDR3 has 15 amino acids. CDR3 nucleotide sequence: TGTGCCACCAGCAGGGACAGGCCGGGGGAATCACCCCTCCACTTT. Amino acids: CATSRDRPGESPLHF.

The sample holds one count of this clone. The chain carries TRBV30 and TRBJ2-3; 13 bases align to TRBD2. CDR3 length: 14 amino acids. Germline V gene sequence: CDR1 GTSNPN, CDR2 SVGIG (reference sequence). The V and J ends lost 4 bases and 4 bases, in that order; junction bases with no gene match: 2. This chain's CDR3 is CAWKLAGGPDTQYF. The CDR3 bases are TGTGCCTGGAAACTAGCGGGAGGGCCAGATACGCAGTATTTT.

The rearrangement uses TRBV7-2 and TRBJ1-1; D remains ambiguous. Per the germline V gene, CDR1 is SGHTA and CDR2 is FQGNSA. Trimming pared 3 bases from V and 0 bases from J, leaving 11 bases between. CDR3 length equals 15 residues. CDR3 in amino acids: CASSLLGDMNTEAFF. The CDR3 coding sequence is TGTGCCAGCAGCTTGTTGGGAGACATGAACACTGAAGCTTTCTTT.

The chain carries TRBV15 and TRBJ1-5; D call uncertain. The germline V gene has CDR1 LNHNV and CDR2 YYDKDF (reference sequence). Between the trimmed V and J ends, which lost 0 bases and 1 base, there was a span of 7 bases. The CDR3 contains 15 residues. The CDR3 sequence: CATSREGRSNQPQHF. CDR3 coding DNA: TGTGCCACCAGCAGAGAGGGCCGGAGCAATCAGCCCCAGCATTTT.

This clone was seen only a few times. The gene calls are TRBV25-1 and TRBJ2-1, with 9 bases identical to TRBD2. The CDR3 runs 16 residues. Germline loops: CDR1 MGHDK, CDR2 SYGVNS. V was pared by 3 bases and J by 2 bases, with 5 bases of the junction left unmatched. The chain's CDR3 is CASSDLAGPTYNEQFF. In DNA form, the CDR3 reads TGTGCCAGCAGTGACCTAGCGGGGCCTACCTACAATGAGCAGTTCTTC.

V usage is TRBV27 and J usage is TRBJ2-7; 8 bases are a match to TRBD1. The CDR3 is 18 amino acids. Germline trimming cut 6 bases from V and 4 bases from J; bases unmatched to any gene: 20. CDR1 is MNHEY, CDR2 SMNVEV, per germline (reference sequence). CDR3 sequence: CASSLSASAGTGRYEQYF. The CDR3 region has the DNA TGTGCCAGCAGCCTATCGGCTTCAGCTGGGACAGGACGGTACGAGCAGTACTTC.

The chain employs TRBV27 and TRBJ2-7; a possible D gene is TRBD2 (5 bases). This CDR3 comprises 14 residues. CDR1 and CDR2 (germline): MNHEY, SMNVEV (reference sequence). V lost 4 bases, J lost 5 bases, and 15 bases lay in between. This CDR3 reads CASSSLVGVHEQYF. The CDR3 bases are TGTGCCAGCAGTTCCCTGGTCGGGGTCCACGAGCAGTACTTC.

The rearrangement uses TRBV7-3 and TRBJ2-3; weak D call: TRBD1 (5 bases). The CDR3 contains 14 residues. Germline V gene lookup returns CDR1 SGHTA and CDR2 FQGTGA. Between the trimmed V and J ends, which lost 2 bases and 4 bases, there was a span of 10 bases. For the CDR3, the DNA is TGTGCCAGCAGCTTACAGGGATACCCAGATACGCAGTATTTT. This encodes CASSLQGYPDTQYF.

This clone was counted between two and nine times. The rearrangement joins TRBV4-1 to TRBJ1-5; 10 bases align to TRBD1. The junction had 10 bases not matched to a gene; V was cut back by 1 base and J by 4 bases. Germline values: CDR1 MGHRA, CDR2 YSYEKL. The length of the CDR3 is 18 residues. For the CDR3, the DNA is TGCGCCAGCAGCCAAGTATTTCAGGGACAGGGGACAAATCAGCCCCAGCATTTT. Translating it yields CASSQVFQGQGTNQPQHF.

The chain is built from TRBV19 and TRBJ2-1; perhaps TRBD2 as D (5 bases). This CDR3 has 15 amino acids. V gave up 3 bases and J gave up 0 bases, with 9 bases separating them. Germline V gene sequence: CDR1 LNHDA, CDR2 SQIVND (reference sequence). CDR3 bases: TGTGCCAGTAGTATCGAGGGCAGCTCCTACAATGAGCAGTTCTTC. Its translation is CASSIEGSSYNEQFF.

The chain recombines TRBV7-3 with TRBJ1-1; 7 bases align to TRBD1. Germline V lookup: CDR1 SGHTA, CDR2 FQGTGA. The CDR3 contains 13 residues. V was clipped by 5 bases and J by 4 bases; unmatched bases: 4. The DNA of the CDR3 is TGTGCCAGCAGCCTAGACAGGGCCACTGAAGCTTTCTTT. Amino acids: CASSLDRATEAFF.

This clone was counted a single time. This CDR3 is CASSPPGGASYTF. The CDR3 DNA follows: TGTGCCAGCAGTCCCCCTGGGGGGGCCAGCTACACCTTC. This sequence joins TRBV27 and TRBJ1-2; a possible D gene is TRBD1 (6 bases). The V gene's germline CDR1 is MNHEY and CDR2 SMNVEV (reference sequence). Trimming removed 5 bases at V and 9 bases at J, with 16 bases between. There are 13 residues in the CDR3.

The chain links TRBV7-6 to TRBJ1-1; D unresolved. V was cut by 3 bases and J by 1 base, with 9 bases left in between. Per germline, CDR1 SGHVS and CDR2 FNYEAQ. The CDR3 contains 14 residues. DNA of the CDR3: TGTGCCAGCAGCTTCGAGGGAGGGAACACTGAAGCTTTCTTT. Amino acid sequence: CASSFEGGNTEAFF.

This chain uses TRBV28 with TRBJ1-5; possible D gene TRBD1, 6 bases. V was cut by 6 bases and J by 6 bases, with 18 bases left in between. The CDR3 is made up of 15 amino acids. Germline V lookup: CDR1 MDHEN, CDR2 SYDVKM. CDR3 residues: CASSSVWGGPQPQHF. The CDR3 nucleotides read TGTGCCAGCAGCTCCGTTTGGGGGGGCCCTCAGCCCCAGCATTTT.

The rearrangement joins TRBV10-1 to TRBJ1-3; D not resolved. This CDR3 has 13 amino acids. Trimming left V 8 bases short and J 7 bases short, with 15 bases between. The germline V gene encodes CDR1 WNHNN and CDR2 SYGVQD (reference sequence). CDR3 loop: CASSPGSRNTIYF. The CDR3, as DNA: TGCGCCAGCTCCCCCGGGAGCCGGAACACCATATATTTT.

The genes are TRBV2 and TRBJ2-1; TRBD1 matches at 8 bases. Germline CDR1 is SNHLY and CDR2 is FYNNEI. CDR3 size: 13 residues. The junction had 8 bases not matched to a gene; V was cut back by 11 bases and J by 5 bases. CDR3 in amino acids: CAHRDRRDNEQFF. CDR3 bases: TGTGCCCATCGGGACAGGCGGGACAATGAGCAGTTCTTC. The whole variable domain, remainder taken from reference TRBV2 and TRBJ2-1, is EPEVTQTPSHQVTQMGQEVILRCVPISNHLYFYWYRQILGQKVEFLVSFYNNEISEKSEIFDDQFSVERPDGSNFTLKIRSTKLEDSAMYFCAHRDRRDNEQFFGPGTRLTVL.

V and J are TRBV13 and TRBJ2-3, with a weak D call TRBD1 (5 bases). The ends were cut back, 0 bases at V and 2 bases at J, with 6 bases in the middle. Germline V gives CDR1 PRHDT, CDR2 FYEKMQ (reference sequence). The CDR3 loop spans 14 amino acids. The CDR3 DNA follows: TGTGCCAGCAGCTTAGGCAGGGCCACAGATACGCAGTATTTT. It specifies CASSLGRATDTQYF.

The chain is built from TRBV28 and TRBJ2-7; D is undetermined. With 6 bases removed from V and 4 bases from J, the gap between germline ends came to 7 bases. CDR1 is MDHEN, CDR2 SYDVKM, per germline. The CDR3 has 11 residues. As DNA, the CDR3 is TGTGCCAGCAGGGCCTTATACGAGCAGTACTTC. Residues: CASRALYEQYF. The full variable domain, completed using reference TRBV28 and TRBJ2-7, is DVKVTQSSRYLVKRTGEKVFLECVQDMDHENMFWYRQDPGLGLRLIYFSYDVKMKEKGDIPEGYSVSREKKERFSLILESASTNQTSMYLCASRALYEQYFGPGTRLTVT.

The rearrangement joins TRBV30 to TRBJ2-3; TRBD2 matches 10 bases. Per germline, CDR1 GTSNPN and CDR2 SVGIG (reference sequence). CDR3 length: 16 amino acids. V was pared by 0 bases and J by 2 bases, with 5 bases of the junction left unmatched. This chain's CDR3 is CAWSVLAGIPTDTQYF. As DNA, the CDR3 is TGTGCCTGGAGTGTACTAGCGGGGATTCCCACAGATACGCAGTATTTT.

The gene calls are TRBV5-6 and TRBJ1-3; D possibly corresponds to TRBD1 (6 bases). With 1 base removed from V and 0 bases from J, the gap between germline ends came to 11 bases. The CDR3 is 16 amino acids. Per the germline V gene, CDR1 is SGHDT and CDR2 is YYEEEE. DNA of the CDR3: TGTGCCAGCAGCTTGACAGGGTCCTCCTCTGGAAACACCATATATTTT. It encodes CASSLTGSSSGNTIYF.

The rearrangement links TRBV7-9 to TRBJ2-1; D possibly corresponds to TRBD2 (6 bases). Between the trimmed V and J ends, which lost 1 base and 12 bases, there was a span of 25 bases. Germline V CDR1 and CDR2: SEHNR, FQNEAQ (reference sequence). CDR3 size: 17 residues. CDR3 residues: CASSLVGSSGHTRGQFF. DNA of the CDR3: TGTGCCAGCAGCTTAGTCGGTAGTAGCGGACACACCCGGGGGCAGTTCTTC.